A single sample is the source of the 17 T cell receptor beta chains below, sequenced in a study of T cells in Graves' hyperthyroidism and ophthalmopathy. Amplification of TCR beta CDR3 regions used RNA as the template. Carried out on the TCR CDR3, a first-round RT-PCR used the HTBI primer set. One entry per CDR3 protein results from TCRdb running MiXCR on the multiplex PCR reads. The table has around 340,000 distinct CDR3 sequences, 15% to 20% seen once. The sample comprised blood. The receptors here all came from a woman aged 50 to 60 with Graves' hyperthyroidism.

In its sample, this clonotype was seen a few times. The chain carries TRBV20-1 and TRBJ2-3, with no clear D. The V end was cut by 5 bases, the J end by 1 base, with 16 bases between. The CDR3 loop spans 15 amino acids. From germline, CDR1 is DFQATT and CDR2 SNEGSKA (reference sequence). Written as DNA, the CDR3 is TGCAGTGCTCGCCATCCGGTCTCCCGCACAGATACGCAGTATTTT. Its protein product is CSARHPVSRTDTQYF.

In this sample, this clonotype turned up many times. The chain employs TRBV6-1 and TRBJ2-5, with TRBD2 matching 8 bases. Germline CDR1 reads MNHNS; CDR2 reads SASEGT. Losses at the gene ends were 5 bases for V and 5 bases for J; bases not matched to a gene: 7. CDR3 length: 14 amino acids. The CDR3 DNA follows: TGTGCCAGCAGTTACCGGGGGGGCCGGGAGACCCAGTACTTC. Translated, it gives CASSYRGGRETQYF.

This clonotype has at least ten counts. The rearrangement links TRBV20-1 to TRBJ2-3; D unresolved. Germline V gene sequence: CDR1 DFQATT, CDR2 SNEGSKA (reference sequence). Between the trimmed V and J ends, which lost 5 bases and 2 bases, there was a span of 5 bases. This CDR3 is 11 amino acids long. The CDR3 DNA follows: TGCAGTGCTGGGGACACAGATACGCAGTATTTT. It is translated as CSAGDTDTQYF.

In its sample, this clonotype was seen many times. The chain uses TRBV19 and TRBJ2-7; 10 bases line up with TRBD2. The CDR3 covers 14 residues. The germline V gene has CDR1 LNHDA and CDR2 SQIVND (reference sequence). V lost 10 bases, J lost 1 base, and 7 bases stayed unmatched. Written as DNA, the CDR3 is TGTGCCACCCGACTAGCGGGCGCGTCCTACGAGCAGTACTTC. Translation: CATRLAGASYEQYF.

This clonotype was detected only a few times. The chain links TRBV7-9 to TRBJ2-5; no reliable D call. Trimming stripped 5 bases from V and 7 bases from J, with 8 bases between. Germline CDR1 and CDR2: SEHNR and FQNEAQ (reference sequence). The CDR3 runs 11 residues. The CDR3 sequence: CASSPGRTQYF. DNA of the CDR3: TGTGCCAGCAGCCCCGGTCGGACCCAGTACTTC. Full variable domain (remainder filled in from reference TRBV7-9 and TRBJ2-5): DTGVSQNPRHKITKRGQNVTFRCDPISEHNRLYWYRQTLGQGPEFLTYFQNEAQLEKSRLLSDRFSAERPKGSFSTLEIQRTEQGDSAMYLCASSPGRTQYFGPGTRLLVL.

This clonotype was seen at least ten times. This chain uses TRBV2 with TRBJ2-3; D uncertain. The CDR3 totals 11 residues. Germline CDR1 and CDR2: SNHLY and FYNNEI. V was cut by 8 bases and J by 3 bases, with 6 bases left in between. The CDR3 here is CASVLTDTQYF. The CDR3 DNA reads as TGTGCCAGCGTTTTAACAGATACGCAGTATTTT.

In its sample, this clonotype was seen a few times. The CDR3: CASSLHNSMNTEAFF. DNA for the CDR3: TGTGCCAGCAGTTTACACAATTCCATGAACACTGAAGCTTTCTTT. The chain is built from TRBV27 and TRBJ1-1; D is uncertain. Per germline, CDR1 MNHEY and CDR2 SMNVEV (reference sequence). With 2 bases removed from V and 0 bases from J, the gap between germline ends came to 10 bases. The CDR3 covers 15 residues.

This clonotype was picked up many times. The chain uses TRBV5-1 and TRBJ2-1, with 7 bases matching TRBD2. Germline loops: CDR1 SGHRS, CDR2 YFSETQ. This CDR3 has 15 residues. Trimming took 1 base from V and 6 from J; bases not matched to a gene: 7. For the CDR3, the DNA is TGCGCCAGCAGCTTGTTCAGCGGGGTTGTCAATGAGCAGTTCTTC. Its translation is CASSLFSGVVNEQFF.

V and J are TRBV10-1 and TRBJ2-2; D may match TRBD1 or TRBD2 (5 bases each). Trimming left V 6 bases short and J 2 bases short, with 13 bases between. The germline V gene has CDR1 WNHNN and CDR2 SYGVQD (reference sequence). This CDR3 is built from 15 residues. CDR3 in DNA: TGCGCCAGCAGCCCGGGACGGAGAAACACCGGGGAGCTGTTTTTT. Translation gives CASSPGRRNTGELFF.

The table lists this clonotype with many counts. The chain joins TRBV27 to TRBJ1-1; unclear D gene. The CDR3 contains 13 residues. Germline loops: CDR1 MNHEY, CDR2 SMNVEV (reference sequence). V shed 3 bases and J shed 4 bases, with 9 bases lying between them. This CDR3 reads CASSLLSRTEAFF. The DNA for the CDR3 is TGTGCCAGCAGTTTGCTTAGCCGCACTGAAGCTTTCTTT.

The table lists this clonotype with many counts. This sequence joins TRBV5-1 and TRBJ2-1, with a tentative D call TRBD1 (6 bases). V lost 4 bases and J 10 bases, leaving 15 bases between the germline ends. Germline V lookup: CDR1 SGHRS, CDR2 YFSETQ. The CDR3 extends over 13 amino acids. The CDR3 loop is CASSPPTGYEQFF. In DNA form, the CDR3 reads TGCGCCAGCAGCCCCCCCACAGGGTACGAGCAGTTCTTC.

The V and J genes are TRBV11-2 and TRBJ2-7; 7 bases fit TRBD1. The CDR3 is 14 amino acids. J lost 4 bases, V lost 5 bases, and 8 bases had no gene match. CDR1 is SGHAT and CDR2 is FQNNGV in the germline V gene. The CDR3 nucleotides read TGTGCCAGCAGCAACACAGGGGTAGCGTACGAGCAGTACTTC. It codes for CASSNTGVAYEQYF.

Turning to this clonotype: This sequence may be a read error, since a much larger clone differs from it by one base. V and J are TRBV20-1 and TRBJ2-5, with D perhaps given as TRBD1 or TRBD2 (5 bases each). Gene TRBJ2-1 matches the end of the DNA better, so the J call may be wrong. From germline, CDR1 is DFQATT and CDR2 SNEGSKA (reference sequence). There are 11 residues in the CDR3. The DNA for the CDR3 is TGCAGTGTTGGGACCGGGGAGACCCAGTTCTTC. Its translation is CSVGTGETQFF.

This chain links TRBV20-1 with TRBJ2-7; D not certain. V was clipped by 2 bases and J by 7 bases, with 12 bases between them. This CDR3 comprises 12 residues. The germline gives CDR1 DFQATT, CDR2 SNEGSKA (reference sequence). The CDR3 DNA reads as TGCAGTGCTAGAAGCCCCTCGGAAGAGCAGTACGTC. Translating gives CSARSPSEEQYV.

The chain carries TRBV6-2 or TRBV6-3 and TRBJ2-1; 10 nucleotides match TRBD1. Germline V gene sequence: CDR1 MNHEY, CDR2 SVGEGT. The CDR3 runs to 14 residues. Losses at the gene ends were 10 bases for V and 4 bases for J; bases not matched to a gene: 7. The CDR3 reads CATSSGQGYNEQFF. CDR3 nucleotides: TGTGCCACCTCCTCGGGACAGGGGTACAATGAGCAGTTCTTC.

V usage is TRBV5-6 and J usage is TRBJ1-2, with 9 bases fitting TRBD1. The CDR3 has 16 residues. Germline V lookup: CDR1 SGHDT, CDR2 YYEEEE. V shed 2 bases and J 2 bases; nucleotides not matched to a gene: 7. CDR3 nucleotide sequence: TGTGCCAGCAGCTTAACCGGACAGGGGCGAAACTATGGCTACACCTTC. This sequence encodes CASSLTGQGRNYGYTF.

This clonotype was detected a few times. The chain has TRBV3-1 and TRBJ1-4; 8 nucleotides match TRBD1. Germline V gene data show CDR1 as LGHDT and CDR2 as YNNKEL (reference sequence). CDR3 size: 13 residues. After removal of 7 bases from V and 5 bases from J, the junction contained 3 bases not matched to a gene. The DNA of the CDR3 is TGTGCCAGCAAAACAGGGGGGAATGAAAAACTGTTTTTT. It is translated as CASKTGGNEKLFF.